This T cell receptor (beta chain) was identified in a study of T cells in tuberculosis. Time point described: new active TB diagnosis, blood taken before or within 7 days of starting treatment. Unsorted cryopreserved PBMC were sequenced, averaging roughly 100,000 T cells per clinical donor. Using immunoSEQ multiplex PCR, the repertoire was profiled, and TCRdb retains in-frame clones only, with some absent. In the table there are thousands of clones, approximately 97% of which are singletons. In the case of this clone: Its specificity is unknown.

Findings and limits, study-wide: Active tuberculosis TCR-alpha repertoires lay closer to GMM-specific TCRs than IGRA-negative controls, suggesting clonal expansion. Smaller alpha distances in active tuberculosis partly reflected shorter CDR3-alpha lengths.

V shed 5 bases and J 4 bases; nucleotides not matched to a gene: 8. Germline V gene sequence: CDR1 SGDLS, CDR2 YYNGEE. The CDR3 runs 15 residues. Sequencing used PBMCs, obtained at tuberculosis diagnosis. The source is an adult with tuberculosis. This rearrangement joins TRBV9 to TRBJ2-2; 7 bases align to TRBD2. The CDR3 reads CASSGRGVVTGELFF. The CDR3 DNA reads as TGTGCCAGCAGTGGACGGGGGGTAGTCACCGGGGAGCTGTTTTTT.